Listed below are T cell receptor beta chains from one sample, sequenced in a study of shared clonotypes between healthy human individuals. Profiled with immunoSEQ multiplex PCR; TCRdb holds only in-frame clones, not every one. Of roughly 1,600,000 clones listed, approximately 98.5% are singletons. The specimen was naive CD4+ T cells sorted from blood. The receptors were sampled from a man aged 30 to 39 in good health. Each CDR3 is given with its conserved first and last residue. The D gene is left open where the match is weak. Some rows have no size entry. The others give once, few or many, or a class for an expanded clone.

V	D	J	size	CDR3	DNA
TRBV18	-	TRBJ1-1	-	CASSPPRSLTEAFF	TGTGCCAGCTCACCACCGAGGAGCCTCACTGAAGCTTTCTTT
TRBV19	-	TRBJ2-7	once	CASSQGDGSYEQYF	TGTGCCAGTAGTCAGGGCGACGGCTCCTACGAGCAGTACTTC
TRBV5-1	-	TRBJ2-1	-	CASGLTYNEQFF	TGCGCCAGCGGACTTACCTACAATGAGCAGTTCTTC
TRBV9	TRBD2	TRBJ2-3	-	CASSVGLAGRNTQYF	TGTGCCAGCAGCGTGGGACTAGCAGGCCGTAATACGCAGTATTTT
TRBV5-4	TRBD2	TRBJ2-1	-	CASTRAGGPSSYNEQFF	TGTGCCAGCACCCGGGCGGGGGGTCCGAGCTCCTACAATGAGCAGTTCTTC
TRBV9	TRBD1	TRBJ2-7	-	CASSPTWTGIYEQYF	TGTGCCAGCAGTCCGACCTGGACAGGGATCTACGAGCAGTACTTC
TRBV9	TRBD1	TRBJ1-3	-	CASSRQGAGNTIYF	TGTGCCAGCAGCAGACAGGGAGCTGGAAACACCATATATTTT
TRBV29-1	-	TRBJ2-7	-	CSISRDSGMGNYDQYF	TGCAGCATAAGCCGGGACAGCGGGATGGGGAACTACGATCAGTACTTC
TRBV6-4	-	TRBJ2-2	-	CASSTDRYTGELFF	TGTGCCAGCAGCACCGACAGATACACCGGGGAGCTGTTTTTT
TRBV11-2	-	TRBJ2-2	-	CASSLGFGTVTGELFF	TGTGCCAGCAGCTTAGGTTTCGGGACTGTCACCGGGGAGCTGTTTTTT
TRBV5-4	TRBD2	TRBJ2-1	-	CASSLREGFYNEQFF	TGTGCCAGCAGCTTGCGGGAGGGCTTCTACAATGAGCAGTTCTTC
TRBV5-4	-	TRBJ2-6	-	CASSLGGQSGANVLTF	TGTGCCAGCAGCCTCGGTGGACAGTCGGGGGCCAACGTCCTGACTTTC
TRBV6-1	TRBD2	TRBJ2-7	-	CASKGGLAAYEQYF	TGTGCCAGCAAAGGGGGACTAGCGGCGTACGAGCAGTACTTC
TRBV6-5	TRBD1	TRBJ2-5	-	CASSLEQGWGTETQYF	TGTGCCAGCAGTTTAGAACAGGGGTGGGGCACAGAGACCCAGTACTTC
TRBV6-5	TRBD2	TRBJ2-5	-	CASSWTSGRVQETQYF	TGTGCCAGCAGTTGGACTAGCGGGAGGGTGCAAGAGACCCAGTACTTC
TRBV28	-	TRBJ2-4	-	CASSDGAQGAKNIQYF	TGTGCCAGCAGTGACGGGGCGCAGGGAGCCAAAAACATTCAGTACTTC
TRBV28	-	TRBJ2-7	-	CASSSGSSYEQYF	TGTGCCAGCAGTTCTGGGAGTTCATACGAGCAGTACTTC
TRBV18	-	TRBJ1-2	-	CASSLGANYGYTF	TGTGCCAGCTCGCTCGGAGCTAACTATGGCTACACCTTC
TRBV20-1	-	TRBJ2-1	once	CSARVREQFF	TGCAGTGCTAGGGTACGGGAGCAGTTCTTC
TRBV27	TRBD1	TRBJ2-7	once	CASRFTDRSEQYF	TGTGCCAGCAGATTTACGGACAGGTCCGAACAGTACTTC
TRBV30	-	TRBJ1-1	-	CAWSAGRWGTEAFF	TGTGCCTGGAGTGCCGGCCGCTGGGGAACTGAAGCTTTCTTT
TRBV28	-	TRBJ1-5	few	CASTIPYQPQHF	TGTGCCAGCACCATACCTTATCAGCCCCAGCATTTT
TRBV7-2	-	TRBJ2-3	-	CASSYRTGLDTQYF	TGTGCCAGCAGCTACCGGACGGGCTTGGATACGCAGTATTTT
TRBV5-6	TRBD1	TRBJ2-3	-	CASSFFDRGGTDTQYF	TGTGCCAGCAGCTTCTTCGACAGGGGCGGCACAGATACGCAGTATTTT
TRBV5-1	-	TRBJ2-2	-	CASSSSPQGLSNTGELFF	TGCGCCAGCAGCTCATCTCCGCAGGGACTCTCAAACACCGGGGAGCTGTTTTTT
TRBV5-4	-	TRBJ2-7	-	CASSLVPGSYEQYF	TGTGCCAGCAGCTTGGTCCCCGGATCCTACGAGCAGTACTTC
TRBV7-8	TRBD2	TRBJ2-4	once	CASSSTGTSGTSLAKNIQYF	TGTGCCAGCAGCTCAACCGGGACTAGCGGGACAAGTTTGGCCAAAAACATTCAGTACTTC
TRBV6-4	-	TRBJ2-1	-	CASESRGDPYNEQFF	TGTGCCAGCGAGAGCAGGGGGGATCCCTACAATGAGCAGTTCTTC
TRBV5-1	TRBD2	TRBJ2-5	-	CASSRLGAGGPGETQYF	TGCGCCAGCAGCCGACTTGGAGCGGGAGGGCCAGGTGAGACCCAGTACTTC
TRBV10-2	TRBD2	TRBJ2-1	-	CASRLPGLAGPGSYNEQFF	TGCGCCAGCAGACTCCCGGGACTAGCGGGACCGGGCTCCTACAATGAGCAGTTCTTC
TRBV7-3	-	TRBJ2-3	-	CASSLTGDTQYF	TGTGCCAGCAGCTTAACTGGGGATACGCAGTATTTT
TRBV6-1	TRBD1	TRBJ2-7	-	CASSEGGQETYEQYF	TGTGCCAGCAGTGAAGGCGGACAGGAGACCTACGAGCAGTACTTC
TRBV9	TRBD1	TRBJ1-2	-	CASSTNRQGVNYGYTF	TGTGCCAGCAGCACTAATAGACAGGGAGTCAACTATGGCTACACCTTC
TRBV5-1	-	TRBJ2-6	-	CASGTSPAGANVLTF	TGCGCCAGTGGGACGTCGCCAGCCGGGGCCAACGTCCTGACTTTC
TRBV6-6	TRBD1	TRBJ1-2	-	CASRRPRDRAGYGYTF	TGTGCCAGCAGACGCCCCCGGGACAGGGCTGGCTATGGCTACACCTTC
TRBV27	-	TRBJ2-1	-	CASLGGRSDSYNEQFF	TGTGCCAGCCTTGGCGGTAGGTCAGACTCCTACAATGAGCAGTTCTTC
TRBV6-5	TRBD2	TRBJ2-1	-	CASSYRLAGKNEQFF	TGTGCCAGCAGTTACCGACTAGCGGGGAAAAATGAGCAGTTCTTC
TRBV15	TRBD2	TRBJ2-7	-	CATSGTSGTYEQYF	TGTGCCACCAGTGGGACTAGCGGGACCTACGAGCAGTACTTC
TRBV2	TRBD1	TRBJ2-5	-	CASRRDRSYQETQYF	TGTGCCAGCCGAAGGGACAGATCATACCAAGAGACCCAGTACTTC
TRBV7-9	TRBD1	TRBJ1-4	-	CASSPGTETTNEKLFF	TGTGCCAGCAGCCCCGGGACAGAGACAACTAATGAAAAACTGTTTTTT
TRBV5-1	-	TRBJ2-7	-	CASSLEVGYEQYF	TGCGCCAGCAGCTTGGAGGTCGGTTACGAGCAGTACTTC
TRBV10-3	-	TRBJ2-5	-	CATARTVGQETQYF	TGTGCCACCGCCCGGACAGTGGGCCAAGAGACCCAGTACTTC
TRBV7-9	-	TRBJ1-2	-	CASSLGKWQGVGYTF	TGTGCCAGCAGCTTAGGGAAATGGCAGGGAGTTGGCTACACCTTC
TRBV18	TRBD2	TRBJ2-7	-	CASSPGTSGSHEQYF	TGTGCCAGCTCACCGGGGACTAGCGGGAGCCACGAGCAGTACTTC
TRBV15	TRBD1	TRBJ1-4	-	CATSRGQSGATNEKLFF	TGTGCCACCAGCAGGGGACAGAGCGGAGCAACTAATGAAAAACTGTTTTTT
TRBV18	TRBD1	TRBJ2-1	-	CASSRPGQGYNEQFF	TGTGCCAGCTCACGTCCGGGACAGGGTTACAATGAGCAGTTCTTC
TRBV7-2	-	TRBJ2-3	-	CASSLATTNPDTQYF	TGTGCCAGCAGCTTAGCGACTACAAATCCAGATACGCAGTATTTT
TRBV18	TRBD1	TRBJ2-3	-	CASSGRQGSTDTQYF	TGTGCCAGCTCAGGACGACAGGGGTCGACAGATACGCAGTATTTT
TRBV28	-	TRBJ1-1	-	CATGPGAWGTEAFF	TGTGCCACCGGACCGGGGGCCTGGGGCACTGAAGCTTTCTTT
TRBV7-9	-	TRBJ2-3	-	CASSLERLGTDTQYF	TGTGCCAGCAGCTTAGAGAGACTAGGCACAGATACGCAGTATTTT
TRBV18	TRBD1	TRBJ2-7	-	CASSQGSGGSYEQYF	TGTGCCAGCTCACAGGGGTCAGGGGGCTCCTACGAGCAGTACTTC
TRBV5-4	TRBD2	TRBJ2-4	-	CASSPAGGGAKNIQYF	TGTGCCAGCAGCCCCGCGGGAGGAGGAGCCAAAAACATTCAGTACTTC
TRBV28	-	TRBJ1-1	-	CASHGRSVAFF	TGTGCCAGCCACGGGAGGTCTGTAGCTTTCTTT
TRBV6-5	TRBD1	TRBJ2-7	-	CASSWDSTYEQYF	TGTGCCAGCAGTTGGGACAGCACCTACGAGCAGTACTTC
TRBV9	TRBD1	TRBJ2-5	-	CASSVQGAKETQYF	TGTGCCAGCAGCGTACAGGGGGCGAAGGAGACCCAGTACTTC
TRBV7-8	-	TRBJ1-4	-	CASSLGPREKLFF	TGTGCCAGCAGCTTAGGACCGCGGGAAAAACTGTTTTTT